This T cell receptor beta chain was found in a study of response to subunit inactivated influenza vaccine. The V gene lost 4 bases and the J gene lost 6 bases, with 15 bases spanning the gap. CDR3 size: 14 residues. Germline CDR1 is SGHTA and CDR2 is FQGTGA. TCRdb ran MiXCR on the RT-PCR reads and lists one entry per CDR3 protein. In the table there are about 780,000 distinct CDR3 sequences, 18% of which are singletons. The sequencing used PBMCs from blood, collected about 5 days after vaccination. This sequence was found in a man aged 45-65 years who received an inactivated influenza vaccine. This chain uses TRBV7-3 with TRBJ1-1; no clear D gene. Written as DNA, the CDR3 is TGTGCCAGCAGCTCGCAACCTCCCCCCTCTGAAGCTTTCTTT. This gives the protein CASSSQPPPSEAFF.